This T cell receptor beta chain comes out of a study of T cell clones after liver transplantation (dated by TCRdb to between 2018 and 2021). Some background on the complete study: Samples were obtained from ITN030ST, a randomized trial in which withdrawal of immunosuppression was attempted within 2 years of liver transplantation. After a pre-transplant mixed lymphocyte reaction, TCRbeta sequencing was used to pinpoint donor-reactive T cell clones, which were subsequently tracked in post-transplant blood. Third party-reactive TCRbeta sequences from pre-transplant MLRs were also identified as an antigen-independent comparator for donor-reactive sequences. Of the eight recipients, three were HCV-positive, while the remaining recipients had been transplanted for non-autoimmune, non-viral indications. The subjects received no induction therapy and were kept on standard immunosuppression until randomization at 12-24 months post-transplant. Tolerance was defined as complete withdrawal of immunosuppression for at least one year without a rise in liver enzymes beyond twice the upper limit of normal. Blood samples were collected pre-transplant, pre-randomization before withdrawal, and post-randomization after either full withdrawal or failed withdrawal. A cohort of 8 liver transplant recipients was studied, of whom 3 were classified as tolerant and 5 as non-tolerant. General conclusions and limits of the study: A greater decline was seen for donor-reactive sequences than for third party-reactive sequences, suggesting partial antigen-specific deletion unrelated to withdrawal success. Without allograft tissue specimens, donor-reactive T cells may have migrated into the graft rather than being deleted. The conclusions were considered preliminary, being limited by small, heterogeneous patient numbers and non-standardized post-transplant time points. When repertoire turnover was accounted for, significantly reduced detection of donor-reactive sequences was found in 7 of 8 subjects for CD4 and in 8 of 8 subjects for CD8. Low numbers of available donor cells limited the measurable donor-reactive repertoire in a couple of subjects. In most of the 8 subjects, regardless of tolerance or HCV status, circulating donor-reactive CD4 TCRbeta sequences dropped significantly post-transplant.

Thawed unstimulated PBMCs were stained for CD3, CD4 and CD8 and FACS-sorted into CD3+CD4+ and CD3+CD8+ populations. Each of the 8 studied subjects was randomized to immunosuppression withdrawal. Genomic DNA was isolated with the Qiagen DNeasy Blood and Tissue Kit. About this clone itself: Which antigen it targets is not known. Base qualities are missing; no much larger clone stands one base away.

Via the germline V gene, CDR1 is MDHEN and CDR2 SYDVKM. V loses 6 bases of germline sequence and J loses 7 bases, and the interval between the two ends is 10 bases. From its cysteine to its phenylalanine, the CDR3 spans 12 amino acids. Only the CDR3 region is kept as DNA, spanning 36 bases read in frame from base 1. High-throughput TCRbeta CDR3 sequencing of frozen genomic DNA was performed by immunoSEQ, with PCR amplification, mapping, bias correction and internal controls included. As for how the authors treated the data: Only productive rearrangements were retained, with each unique TCRbeta sequence defined by its CDR3 nucleotide sequence together with its V and J gene. A sequence counted as donor-reactive only if the sequence showed at least 5-fold expansion in CFSE-low cells compared with unstimulated pre-transplant cells and had a frequency of at least 0.01%. To ensure at least 90% detection power, minimum frequency thresholds were set for each subject based on that subject's lowest-template unstimulated sample. Jensen-Shannon divergence between the top 1000 TCRbeta sequences post- versus pre-transplant served as the measure of repertoire turnover. Two-sided Fisher's exact tests were used to test for changes in how often donor-reactive sequences were detected. Not all clones reach the TCRdb copy of this immuneACCESS table, which keeps in-frame sequences only. Checked studies attribute under half of the gap to unresolved V genes and leave the rest unexplained. V and J calls and clone size are given by that table; D and trimming were obtained from the DNA. Present in this sample are about 120,000 clones, just over 90% of which were seen just once. The top ten constitute 0.65% to 0.85% of the sample.

The TCR originated in a human patient who received a liver transplant. Post transplant, some T cells may arise from the graft donor. The specimen was CD4+ T cells from blood, collected 12 months after liver transplant. The V and J genes are TRBV28 and TRBJ2-1, with no confidently assigned D gene. The DNA is as follows: TGTGCCAGCAGCCAGTGGCGGAATGAGCAGTTCTTC. It translates to CASSQWRNEQFF.